These T cell receptor beta chains were read from a single sample in a study of PD-1 blockade in classical Hodgkin lymphoma. Using immunoSEQ multiplex PCR, the repertoire was profiled, and TCRdb retains in-frame clones only, with some absent. The sample lists almost 3,000 clones; more than 60% were seen once. The sample consisted of CD8+ T cells from blood, taken at baseline. Source of these receptors: a human donor with classical Hodgkin lymphoma. CDR3s include the opening cysteine and the closing phenylalanine or tryptophan. Fields, in order: clone size, D gene, V gene, J gene, CDR3 protein, CDR3 DNA. A D gene is named only where the DNA matches it firmly. Size is stated for part of the rows, as once, few or many counts, or as a class when the clone is expanded.

-	-	TRBV2	TRBJ2-1	CASSAGRFNEQFF	TGTGCCAGCAGTGCTGGACGCTTCAATGAGCAGTTCTTC
-	TRBD2	TRBV2	TRBJ2-3	CASIYRTSGRGATDTQYF	TGTGCCAGCATATATCGGACTAGCGGGAGAGGTGCGACAGATACGCAGTATTTT
large	-	TRBV6-6	TRBJ2-1	CASSYFWEIDNEQFF	TGTGCCAGCAGTTACTTCTGGGAGATAGACAATGAGCAGTTCTTC
few	-	TRBV11-2	TRBJ2-6	CASSLGQPSYSGANVLTF	TGTGCCAGCAGCTTAGGGCAGCCTAGTTATTCTGGGGCCAACGTCCTGACTTTC
-	-	TRBV27	TRBJ1-4	CASTRGAGGSEKLFF	TGTGCCAGCACCCGAGGGGCCGGGGGTAGTGAAAAACTGTTTTTT
-	-	TRBV6-5	TRBJ2-2	CASSYVVTANTGELFF	TGTGCCAGCAGTTACGTCGTGACGGCGAACACCGGGGAGCTGTTTTTT
-	-	TRBV5-1	TRBJ2-3	CASSPPREDTDTQYF	TGCGCCAGCAGCCCTCCCAGGGAGGACACAGATACGCAGTATTTT
-	TRBD2	TRBV7-9	TRBJ2-5	CASSNLAGGGKTQYF	TGTGCCAGCAGCAATCTAGCGGGAGGTGGAAAGACCCAGTACTTC
-	TRBD2	TRBV27	TRBJ2-3	CASSWIAGGPTDTQYF	TGTGCCAGCAGTTGGATAGCGGGAGGGCCTACAGATACGCAGTATTTT
-	-	TRBV27	TRBJ2-2	CASSLGGRTGELFF	TGTGCCAGCAGTTTAGGGGGGCGCACCGGGGAGCTGTTTTTT